This TCR beta chain was recorded in a study of blood T cell repertoires in COVID-19. At the level of the study: There were acute and convalescent COVID-19 samples, and they came from the United States, Italy and Spain. The cDNA or gDNA used as material had been derived from T cells, B-cell-depleted T cells, or PBMCs.

Per the study methods: Nucleated cell number was recorded as an estimate derived from reference gene primer amplification. Clones were sequenced by immunoSEQ multiplex PCR, and TCRdb holds only the in-frame ones, with some missing. For V, J and clone size, that table is used; D and trimming come from the DNA. The sample lists about 120,000 clones, 75% to 90% occurring once. From germline, CDR1 is LNHDA and CDR2 SQIVND (reference sequence). V lost 2 bases, J lost 0 bases, and 8 bases lay in between. The CDR3 loop spans 15 amino acids. The chain uses TRBV19 and TRBJ1-3, with D unresolved. This clonotype was obtained from a man aged 35 to 55 with acute or convalescent COVID-19. Sequencing used peripheral blood. CDR3 region: CASSISRDSGNTIYF. CDR3 bases: TGTGCCAGTAGTATATCGCGGGACTCTGGAAACACCATATATTTT.